This T cell receptor beta chain was obtained from a study of T cells in Graves' hyperthyroidism and ophthalmopathy. Regarding the study as a whole: Model-based prediction identified ophthalmopathy a median about 6 months prior to its onset.

With respect to this clonotype: Its antigen is currently unknown.

The source material, RNA transcripts, was used to amplify TCR beta CDR3 regions. HTBI primers were employed in a first-round RT-PCR of the TCR CDR3. TCRdb itself ran the multiplex PCR reads through MiXCR, one entry per CDR3 protein. The sample holds 600,000 to 700,000 distinct CDR3 sequences; about 15% are singletons and the top ten take over 3.5%. The CDR3 is 14 residues long. Between the trimmed V and J ends, which lost 2 bases and 8 bases, there was a span of 15 bases. Germline CDR1 reads SGHTA; CDR2 reads FQGNSA. The sample consisted of blood. V gene TRBV7-2 combines with J gene TRBJ1-2; D might be TRBD1 (5 bases). The clonotype was recovered from a woman in her thirties or forties with Graves' ophthalmopathy. The CDR3 bases are TGTGCCAGCAGCTTATCGGGAGGGGAGCTCGGCTACACCTTC. Translation gives CASSLSGGELGYTF.